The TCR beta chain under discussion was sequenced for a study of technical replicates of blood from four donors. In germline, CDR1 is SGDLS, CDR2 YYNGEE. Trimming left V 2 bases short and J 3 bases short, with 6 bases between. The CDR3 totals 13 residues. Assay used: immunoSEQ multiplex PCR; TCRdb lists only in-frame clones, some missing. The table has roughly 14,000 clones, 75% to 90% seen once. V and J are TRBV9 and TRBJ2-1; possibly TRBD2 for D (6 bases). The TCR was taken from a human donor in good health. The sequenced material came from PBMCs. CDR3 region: CASSVSGYNEQFF. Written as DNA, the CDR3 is TGTGCCAGCAGCGTTAGCGGCTACAATGAGCAGTTCTTC.